A single TCR beta chain is shown here with its context. The antigen is not known. TCRdb reanalysed the 5' RACE reads using MiXCR and keeps one entry per CDR3 protein. Here the sample spans about 470,000 distinct CDR3 sequences, approximately 24% being singletons. The data derive from a study of identical twins. Germline V gene lookup returns CDR1 DFQATT and CDR2 SNEGSKA (reference sequence). This CDR3 has 15 amino acids. With 3 bases clipped from V and 9 bases from J, the junction kept 11 bases outside the gene matches. Study-level results: Cross-sectional statistics underpinned the conclusions; the same donors were not followed.

These data were likewise used in another study, on T cells expressing NK-cell markers.

Sequenced material: CD4+ T cells sorted from blood. This chain links TRBV20-1 with TRBJ1-6; 7 bases match TRBD1. This sequence originates from a woman under 30 in good health. The chain's CDR3 is CSARARGTASSPLHF. In DNA, the CDR3 is TGCAGTGCTAGGGCCCGGGGGACAGCAAGTTCACCCCTCCACTTT.